One T cell receptor (beta chain) is described in this entry. As yet, its antigen is unknown. The entry originates in a study of long-term antiretroviral therapy in people with HIV. Whole-study results and caveats: Control repertoires displayed wider CDR3 length ranges than the HIV repertoires.

Version v3.0 of the immunoSEQ assay ran at survey level. This table comes from immunoSEQ multiplex PCR, and its TCRdb copy is limited to in-frame clones, with some not included. The sample holds tens of thousands of clones, under 85% seen once. The CDR3 length is 16 residues. V lost 5 bases and J lost 3; bases outside the gene matches: 3. Per germline, CDR1 SGHRS and CDR2 YFSETQ. The rearrangement uses TRBV5-1 and TRBJ2-2; 14 positions match TRBD2. This clonotype originated in a man in his forties with HIV. Sequenced here: unsorted PBMCs, sampled 0.5 years before starting antiretroviral therapy. The CDR3: CASRGLAGADTGELFF. The CDR3 DNA follows: TGCGCCAGCAGGGGACTAGCGGGGGCCGACACCGGGGAGCTGTTTTTT.